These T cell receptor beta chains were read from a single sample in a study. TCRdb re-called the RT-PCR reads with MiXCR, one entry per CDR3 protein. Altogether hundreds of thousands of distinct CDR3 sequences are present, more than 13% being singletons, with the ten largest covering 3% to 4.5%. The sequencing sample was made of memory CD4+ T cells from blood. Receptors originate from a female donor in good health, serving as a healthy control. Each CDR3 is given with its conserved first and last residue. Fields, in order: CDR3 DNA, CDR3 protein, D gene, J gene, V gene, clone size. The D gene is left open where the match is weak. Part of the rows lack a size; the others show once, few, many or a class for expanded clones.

CDR3nt: TGCAGTGCTAAGCGGGGCGGTGAGACCCAGTACTTC
CDR3aa: CSAKRGGETQYF
d_gene: TRBD2
j_gene: TRBJ2-5
v_gene: TRBV20-1
abundance: .

CDR3nt: TGTGCCAGCAGTCCCCGCACAGACAGCCGCTACACCTTC
CDR3aa: CASSPRTDSRYTF
d_gene: .
j_gene: TRBJ1-2
v_gene: TRBV27
abundance: few

CDR3nt: TGTGCCAGCAGTTTATCGGAAAGGGCGGTTCGCTATGGCTACACCTTC
CDR3aa: CASSLSERAVRYGYTF
d_gene: .
j_gene: TRBJ1-2
v_gene: TRBV28
abundance: few

CDR3nt: TGCAGCGCCCGGCAGGGAGGGAACACTGAAGCTTTCTTT
CDR3aa: CSARQGGNTEAFF
d_gene: .
j_gene: TRBJ1-1
v_gene: TRBV29-1
abundance: many

CDR3nt: TGTGCCAGCAGCGGGGGGGGGACTAGCACAGATACGCAGTATTTT
CDR3aa: CASSGGGTSTDTQYF
d_gene: TRBD2
j_gene: TRBJ2-3
v_gene: TRBV7-2
abundance: .

CDR3nt: TGTGCCAGCACCGACCTAGCGGGAGCCTCCTACGAGCAGTACTTC
CDR3aa: CASTDLAGASYEQYF
d_gene: TRBD2
j_gene: TRBJ2-7
v_gene: TRBV6-2/TRBV6-3
abundance: few

CDR3nt: TGTGCCACCGCAAGGACAGTCCAAGAGACCCAGTACTTC
CDR3aa: CATARTVQETQYF
d_gene: .
j_gene: TRBJ2-5
v_gene: TRBV19
abundance: .

CDR3nt: TGTGCCAGCAGCAGGGGACAGGGTATGAACACTGAAGCTTTCTTT
CDR3aa: CASSRGQGMNTEAFF
d_gene: TRBD1
j_gene: TRBJ1-1
v_gene: TRBV7-6
abundance: .

CDR3nt: TGTGCCAGCATCATTAGCGTTGCGAACACCGGGGAGCTGTTTTTT
CDR3aa: CASIISVANTGELFF
d_gene: .
j_gene: TRBJ2-2
v_gene: TRBV2
abundance: few

CDR3nt: TGTGCCAGCAGCTCTGTTTTAATCAGGGACACGAACACCGGGGAGCTGTTTTTT
CDR3aa: CASSSVLIRDTNTGELFF
d_gene: .
j_gene: TRBJ2-2
v_gene: TRBV5-6
abundance: few

CDR3nt: TGTGCCAGCAGTCGGACGGCTAATGAAAAACTGTTTTTT
CDR3aa: CASSRTANEKLFF
d_gene: .
j_gene: TRBJ1-4
v_gene: TRBV12-3/TRBV12-4
abundance: few

CDR3nt: TGTGCCAGCAGTTTACGGGGACAGGTCCTCGGGAACATTCAGTACTTC
CDR3aa: CASSLRGQVLGNIQYF
d_gene: TRBD1
j_gene: TRBJ2-4
v_gene: TRBV28
abundance: .

CDR3nt: TGTGCCAGCAGCCAATCCCGGGACAGGGGGCAAGTAGGCAGGTACGAGCAGTACTTC
CDR3aa: CASSQSRDRGQVGRYEQYF
d_gene: TRBD1
j_gene: TRBJ2-7
v_gene: TRBV16
abundance: once

CDR3nt: TGCGCCAGCAGCACTAGTGAGGGGCCCCCCCTATACTTC
CDR3aa: CASSTSEGPPLYF
d_gene: .
j_gene: TRBJ2-7
v_gene: TRBV5-1
abundance: .

CDR3nt: TGTGCCAGCAGTTTTGCTCTGGGACTAGCGGAAACGAACGCCGGGGAGCTGTTTTTT
CDR3aa: CASSFALGLAETNAGELFF
d_gene: TRBD2
j_gene: TRBJ2-2
v_gene: TRBV28
abundance: .

CDR3nt: TGCAGTGCTAGAGATCCGCGGGAGGGCCGGGATACGCAGTATTTT
CDR3aa: CSARDPREGRDTQYF
d_gene: TRBD2
j_gene: TRBJ2-3
v_gene: TRBV20-1
abundance: many

CDR3nt: TGCGCCAGCAGCTCCCGAACAGGGGGCGCTTTCAATGAGCAGTTCTTC
CDR3aa: CASSSRTGGAFNEQFF
d_gene: TRBD1
j_gene: TRBJ2-1
v_gene: TRBV5-1
abundance: .

CDR3nt: TGTGCCAGCAGTGAGAACCTCGGGACAGGAGAGTACTTC
CDR3aa: CASSENLGTGEYF
d_gene: TRBD1
j_gene: TRBJ2-4
v_gene: TRBV2
abundance: .

CDR3nt: TGTGCCAGCAGTTACGGGACACCACAGAAGAATAACTATGGCTACACCTTC
CDR3aa: CASSYGTPQKNNYGYTF
d_gene: .
j_gene: TRBJ1-2
v_gene: TRBV6-5
abundance: .

CDR3nt: TGTGCCAGCGGAGCGGGGACCTACAATGAGCAGTTCTTC
CDR3aa: CASGAGTYNEQFF
d_gene: TRBD2
j_gene: TRBJ2-1
v_gene: TRBV28
abundance: .

CDR3nt: TGTGCTAGTGGTCTGGGCCGTCCCCGGCACGCCTACGAGCAGTACTTC
CDR3aa: CASGLGRPRHAYEQYF
d_gene: .
j_gene: TRBJ2-7
v_gene: TRBV12-5
abundance: few

CDR3nt: TGTGCCAGCAGCCCCCGGGACAGGACCCTACTGGGCCCCAATGAAAAACTGTTTTTT
CDR3aa: CASSPRDRTLLGPNEKLFF
d_gene: .
j_gene: TRBJ1-4
v_gene: TRBV21-1
abundance: few

CDR3nt: TGTGCCAGCAGCGTAGTTCCAGGCACCACCGGAAACACCATATATTTT
CDR3aa: CASSVVPGTTGNTIYF
d_gene: .
j_gene: TRBJ1-3
v_gene: TRBV9
abundance: few

CDR3nt: TGTGCCAGCAGCTCTCGTGTCTACACCGGGGAGCTGTTTTTT
CDR3aa: CASSSRVYTGELFF
d_gene: .
j_gene: TRBJ2-2
v_gene: TRBV5-6
abundance: few

CDR3nt: TGTGCCACCAGTGATGTTACAGGGATCAGGCCCCAGCATTTT
CDR3aa: CATSDVTGIRPQHF
d_gene: .
j_gene: TRBJ1-5
v_gene: TRBV24-1
abundance: few

CDR3nt: TGCAGCGTTCGTGGGGACGGGAATTCCCGCTACGAGCAGTACTTC
CDR3aa: CSVRGDGNSRYEQYF
d_gene: .
j_gene: TRBJ2-7
v_gene: TRBV29-1
abundance: .

CDR3nt: TGCGCCAGCAGCTGGGGCGGATCGGGGCAGGGGACTTCACCCCTCCACTTT
CDR3aa: CASSWGGSGQGTSPLHF
d_gene: .
j_gene: TRBJ1-6
v_gene: TRBV5-1
abundance: .

CDR3nt: TGTGCCAGCAGTTTTCAGAGAGGCACCGGGGAGCTGTTTTTT
CDR3aa: CASSFQRGTGELFF
d_gene: .
j_gene: TRBJ2-2
v_gene: TRBV28
abundance: few

CDR3nt: TGTGCCAGCAGCCCGAGAGACCCGAGGGCGGGTGAGCAGTTCTTC
CDR3aa: CASSPRDPRAGEQFF
d_gene: .
j_gene: TRBJ2-1
v_gene: TRBV7-9
abundance: few

CDR3nt: TGTGCCAGCAGCCAGCCCCCAGGGGGCTCTGGGGCCAACGTCCTGACTTTC
CDR3aa: CASSQPPGGSGANVLTF
d_gene: TRBD1
j_gene: TRBJ2-6
v_gene: TRBV4-2
abundance: many

CDR3nt: TGTGCCAGCAGGGAATTACAGGAGAGGTGCACAGATACGCAGTATTTT
CDR3aa: CASRELQERCTDTQYF
d_gene: .
j_gene: TRBJ2-3
v_gene: TRBV9
abundance: few

CDR3nt: TGTGCCAGCACCCCCCGGGGACTAGTAGGGGATGAGCAGTTCTTC
CDR3aa: CASTPRGLVGDEQFF
d_gene: TRBD2
j_gene: TRBJ2-1
v_gene: TRBV27
abundance: many

CDR3nt: TGCGCCAGCAGCCCTGCACAGCAAAACTATGGCTACACCTTC
CDR3aa: CASSPAQQNYGYTF
d_gene: .
j_gene: TRBJ1-2
v_gene: TRBV5-1
abundance: .

CDR3nt: TGCAGTGCCCAGGGGTCTAACTATGGCTACACCTTC
CDR3aa: CSAQGSNYGYTF
d_gene: .
j_gene: TRBJ1-2
v_gene: TRBV20-1
abundance: few

CDR3nt: TGCGCCAGCAGCTTGGAGGGACTAGCGGGAGGAACCCAGTACTTC
CDR3aa: CASSLEGLAGGTQYF
d_gene: TRBD2
j_gene: TRBJ2-5
v_gene: TRBV5-1
abundance: few

CDR3nt: TGTGCCAGCAGTTTATCGAGGATGCAGACCCAGTACTTC
CDR3aa: CASSLSRMQTQYF
d_gene: .
j_gene: TRBJ2-5
v_gene: TRBV27
abundance: .

CDR3nt: TGTGCCAGCAGCTACCATCCGACAGGGGCTACAGATACGCAGTATTTT
CDR3aa: CASSYHPTGATDTQYF
d_gene: TRBD1
j_gene: TRBJ2-3
v_gene: TRBV7-9
abundance: few

CDR3nt: TGTGCCAGCTCACCCCCGGCAGGCAATCAGCCCCAGCATTTT
CDR3aa: CASSPPAGNQPQHF
d_gene: .
j_gene: TRBJ1-5
v_gene: TRBV18
abundance: few

CDR3nt: TGTGCCAGCAGCCGGGGGGCTGCCTACGAGCAGTACTTC
CDR3aa: CASSRGAAYEQYF
d_gene: .
j_gene: TRBJ2-7
v_gene: TRBV4-2
abundance: .

CDR3nt: TGTGCCAGCAGTGCAGGGGCCCACAGGGTCGGCTACAATGAGCAGTTCTTC
CDR3aa: CASSAGAHRVGYNEQFF
d_gene: .
j_gene: TRBJ2-1
v_gene: TRBV6-1
abundance: .

CDR3nt: TGCAGTGCTAGAGAATCCGGGACAGGGACTTCACCCCTCCACTTT
CDR3aa: CSARESGTGTSPLHF
d_gene: TRBD1
j_gene: TRBJ1-6
v_gene: TRBV20-1
abundance: .

CDR3nt: TGCAGTGCTAGGCCCCCGAAGCTGAATCAGCCCCAGCATTTT
CDR3aa: CSARPPKLNQPQHF
d_gene: .
j_gene: TRBJ1-5
v_gene: TRBV20-1
abundance: .